This entry describes one TCR beta chain. What this receptor recognizes is not known. Base quality data are lacking; no much larger clone is found one base away. This sample is drawn from a study of blood T cell repertoires in COVID-19 (dated by TCRdb to 2018 to 2021). For context, the study as a whole: Samples covering the acute and convalescent phases of COVID-19 were provided by collaborators in the United States, Italy and Spain. Where HLA class I and class II types were available, the types were taken from metadata supplied by the sample provider, not from assay-based typing. The dataset comprised deeply sampled blood TCRbeta repertoires from subjects exposed to, actively infected with, or recovered from COVID-19. The material from the prospective study consisted of cDNA or gDNA derived from T cells, B-cell-depleted T cells, or PBMCs. The sample metadata nearly always contained a de-identified subject ID, COVID-19 status, age in years and sex. The samples were drawn from two sources: the first 160 participants of the ongoing ImmuneRACE study, and 1,000 to 1,500 subjects contributed by 6 global collaborators. The repertoires were released in a freely available public database intended as a resource for research on the immune response to SARS-CoV-2.

Looking up the germline V gene yields CDR1 KGHDR and CDR2 SFDVKD. The CDR3 holds 17 amino acids from the cysteine to the phenylalanine. Of all the DNA, just the CDR3 is kept, 51 bases in frame from base 1. V drops 7 bases and J drops 4 bases, leaving 24 bases in between. What the work shows at the level of the full study, not this receptor alone: How much clinical and demographic metadata was included differed by source and by participant, and the metadata was provided uncurated.

Another Seattle source contributed samples from volunteer blood donors who had recovered from COVID-19. The collaborating institutions used their own protocols to collect whole blood in K2EDTA tubes. For TCRbeta analysis, collaborators shipped samples in one of three forms: frozen whole blood, isolated PBMCs, or DNA extracted from either of those sample types. The immunoSEQ Assay, a bias-controlled multiplex PCR, was used to amplify TCRbeta CDR3 regions from genomic DNA. Regarding the original processing steps: Nucleated cell counts per sample were estimated from amplification of reference gene primers within the assay. To quantify the absolute abundance of each unique TCRbeta CDR3 rearrangement, sequence reads were collapsed and filtered. For each sample, productive Simpson clonality was calculated as the square root of Simpson's diversity index across productive rearrangements. Drawn from immuneACCESS, this table holds only the in-frame rearrangements with V and J called that TCRdb kept. Clones are partly lost; checked studies trace under half to an unresolved V gene and leave the rest unexplained. That table gives V, J and clone size, and the DNA gave D and trimming. The sample profile shows 150,000 to 200,000 clones; about 85% of them were found once. The ten top clones hold roughly 1.1% of the sample.

This TCR was sampled from a man aged 60 to 75 who had recovered from COVID-19. The chain was built from TRBV24-1 and TRBJ2-5, and the D gene may be TRBD2, 7 bases matching. The sequenced material came from peripheral blood. The nucleotide sequence is given as TGTGCCACCAGCTCGGGGGGCGTATTACCGGGGCCAGAGACCCAGTACTTC. This sequence encodes CATSSGGVLPGPETQYF.